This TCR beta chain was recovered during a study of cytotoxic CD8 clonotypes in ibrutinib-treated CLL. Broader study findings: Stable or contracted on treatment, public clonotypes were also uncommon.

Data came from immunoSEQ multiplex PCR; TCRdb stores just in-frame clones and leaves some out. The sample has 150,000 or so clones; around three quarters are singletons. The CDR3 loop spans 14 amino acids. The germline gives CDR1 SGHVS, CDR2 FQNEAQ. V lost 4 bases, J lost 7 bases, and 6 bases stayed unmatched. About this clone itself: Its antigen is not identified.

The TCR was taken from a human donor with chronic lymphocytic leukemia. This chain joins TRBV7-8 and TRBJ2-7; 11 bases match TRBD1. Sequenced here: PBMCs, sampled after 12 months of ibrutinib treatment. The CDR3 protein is CASSSGQGAQEQYF. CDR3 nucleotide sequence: TGTGCCAGCAGCTCCGGACAGGGGGCGCAAGAGCAGTACTTC.